A single sample is the source of the 8 T cell receptor beta chains below, sequenced in a study of post-analysis software for immune sequencing data. Researchers reported that TCR beta cDNA libraries carried unique molecular identifiers. TCRdb reanalysed the PCR reads using MiXCR and keeps one entry per CDR3 protein. The table records about 540,000 distinct CDR3 sequences, around 34% of them present only once. What these receptors recognize is not known. Whole-study results and caveats: TRBV segments more frequent in patients than in controls numbered about 5 and included TRBV5-6, TRBV5-1 and TRBV20-1.

Sample: blood. The receptors were gathered from a girl aged 2 to 17 with multiple sclerosis.

The chain recombines TRBV18 with TRBJ1-1, with D unclear. CDR3 length equals 13 residues. CDR1 KGHSH and CDR2 LQKENI come from the germline V gene. Deletions cut 3 bases from V and 11 bases from J, with 16 bases between. CDR3 sequence (DNA): TGTGCCAGCTCACCGGCCGACTCTCGGCGGGCTTTCTTT. It specifies CASSPADSRRAFF.

V usage is TRBV3-1 and J usage is TRBJ2-1; D unclear. Germline V CDR1 and CDR2: LGHDT, YNNKEL (reference sequence). Deletions cut 0 bases from V and 7 bases from J, with 10 bases between. The CDR3 runs 14 residues. This CDR3 reads CASSQEDWVNEQFF. The CDR3 region has the DNA TGTGCCAGCAGCCAAGAAGACTGGGTGAATGAGCAGTTCTTC.

The V gene is TRBV5-1, the J gene TRBJ2-5; TRBD1 matches 12 bases. The CDR3 is made up of 16 amino acids. Germline V gene lookup returns CDR1 SGHRS and CDR2 YFSETQ. Trimming took 2 bases from V and 5 from J; bases not matched to a gene: 7. The DNA for the CDR3 is TGCGCCAGCAGCTTATATCCGGGACAGGGGGCGGAGACCCAGTACTTC. Translating it yields CASSLYPGQGAETQYF.

This clonotype was found a few times. The chain combines TRBV29-1 with TRBJ2-5; tentatively, D is TRBD1 or TRBD2 (6 bases each). Trimming stripped 2 bases from V and 5 bases from J, with 15 bases between. The CDR3 runs 14 residues. The germline gives CDR1 SQVTM, CDR2 ANQGSEA. The CDR3 spells CSVEQQGGGETQYF. The CDR3 DNA reads as TGCAGCGTTGAACAACAGGGAGGCGGGGAGACCCAGTACTTC.

This clonotype occurred many times. The chain is built from TRBV18 and TRBJ2-5; TRBD2 matches at 10 bases. The germline V gene has CDR1 KGHSH and CDR2 LQKENI. This CDR3 comprises 15 residues. With 0 bases clipped from V and 5 bases from J, the junction kept 3 bases outside the gene matches. The CDR3 DNA reads as TGTGCCAGCTCACCACCTCTAGCGGGGGAGGAGACCCAGTACTTC. It is translated as CASSPPLAGEETQYF.

This chain uses TRBV3-1 with TRBJ2-2; D is perhaps TRBD1 (5 bases). The V end lost 1 base, the J end lost 14 bases, and 17 bases lay between the germline ends. This CDR3 region has 14 residues. Per the germline V gene, CDR1 is LGHDT and CDR2 is YNNKEL (reference sequence). The CDR3 loop is CASSQVRGGAGLFF. The CDR3 coding sequence is TGTGCCAGCAGCCAAGTTCGTGGTGGGGCTGGTCTGTTTTTT.

This chain connects TRBV5-1 to TRBJ1-1; TRBD1 is a possible D gene (5 bases). The CDR3 is 13 amino acids. Germline V gene sequence: CDR1 SGHRS, CDR2 YFSETQ. The V and J ends lost 4 bases and 6 bases respectively, with 13 bases between them. The CDR3 reads CASSDSRGAEAFF. The CDR3 DNA follows: TGCGCCAGCAGCGACTCTAGGGGTGCTGAAGCTTTCTTT. Using reference TRBV5-1 and TRBJ1-1 for the parts outside the CDR3, the full variable domain is KAGVTQTPRYLIKTRGQQVTLSCSPISGHRSVSWYQQTPGQGLQFLFEYFSETQRNKGNFPGRFSGRQFSNSRSEMNVSTLELGDSALYLCASSDSRGAEAFFGQGTRLTVV.

This chain joins TRBV3-1 and TRBJ1-2; no clear D. Per the germline V gene, CDR1 is LGHDT and CDR2 is YNNKEL (reference sequence). This CDR3 region has 12 residues. Trimming took off 0 bases at V and 7 bases at J, with 6 bases between the two ends. In DNA form, the CDR3 reads TGTGCCAGCAGCCAAGACCGGGGTGGCTACACCTTC. Its translation: CASSQDRGGYTF.